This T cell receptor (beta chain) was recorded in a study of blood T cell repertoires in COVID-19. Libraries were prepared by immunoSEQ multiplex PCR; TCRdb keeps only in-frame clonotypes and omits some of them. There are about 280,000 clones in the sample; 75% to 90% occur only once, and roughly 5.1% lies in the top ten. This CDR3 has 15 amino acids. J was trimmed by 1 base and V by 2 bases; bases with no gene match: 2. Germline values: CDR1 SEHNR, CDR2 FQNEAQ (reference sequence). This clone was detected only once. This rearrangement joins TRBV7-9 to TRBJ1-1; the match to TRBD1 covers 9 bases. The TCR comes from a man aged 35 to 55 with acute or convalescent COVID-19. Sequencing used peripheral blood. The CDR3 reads CASSLLGQGNTEAFF. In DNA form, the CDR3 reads TGTGCCAGCAGCTTATTGGGACAGGGGAACACTGAAGCTTTCTTT.